The sequence of this T cell receptor beta chain was determined in a study of cytomegalovirus exposure and HLA in healthy donors. Study-level background: The 120 or so validation repertoires matched the approximately 700 first-cohort repertoires in platform, a later analysis reported.

TCRdb's table, derived via immunoSEQ multiplex PCR, lists solely in-frame clones and lacks some. The repertoire holds over 90,000 clones, with 85% to 95% as singletons. Regarding the study as a whole: Confirmation was obtained in vitro that a few CMV-associated chains are specific for CMV antigens.

Germline CDR1 is SGDLS and CDR2 is YYNGEE. V lost 2 bases and J lost 0; bases outside the gene matches: 4. The CDR3 extends over 16 amino acids. This clone was seen only once. Its antigen is unknown. The sample was PBMCs. V gene TRBV9 combines with J gene TRBJ2-2, with 7 bases matching TRBD2. The receptor was isolated from a woman younger than 35 in good health and CMV-seronegative. The chain's CDR3 is CASSVGGGTNTGELFF. As DNA, the CDR3 is TGTGCCAGCAGCGTGGGCGGGGGAACGAACACCGGGGAGCTGTTTTTT.